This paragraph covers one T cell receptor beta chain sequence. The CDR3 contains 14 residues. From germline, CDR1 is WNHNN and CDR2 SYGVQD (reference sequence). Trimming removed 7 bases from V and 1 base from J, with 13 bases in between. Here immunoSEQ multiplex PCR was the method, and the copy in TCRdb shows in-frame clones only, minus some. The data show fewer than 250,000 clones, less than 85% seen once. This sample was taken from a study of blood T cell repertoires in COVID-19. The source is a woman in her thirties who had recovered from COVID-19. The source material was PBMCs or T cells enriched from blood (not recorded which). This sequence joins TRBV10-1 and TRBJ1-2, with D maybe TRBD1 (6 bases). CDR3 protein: CASTRTADNYGYTF. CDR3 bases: TGCGCCAGCACCCGGACAGCTGATAACTATGGCTACACCTTC.